One T cell receptor beta chain is described in this entry. Sequenced by immunoSEQ multiplex PCR; TCRdb stores in-frame clones only, minus some. Found here are tens of thousands of clones, approximately 88% of them singletons; the top ten hold 7.8%. The trim removed 1 base at V and 6 bases at J, leaving 3 bases unmatched. CDR1 is PRHDT, CDR2 FYEKMQ, per germline (reference sequence). The CDR3 extends over 13 amino acids. These data are taken from a study of PD-1 and CTLA-4 blockade in melanoma. The rearrangement links TRBV13 to TRBJ2-7; TRBD1 matches at 7 bases. This receptor was taken from a human donor with melanoma. Sequencing used CD8+ T cells from peripheral blood, obtained before anti-PD-1 treatment. The CDR3 loop reads CASSLATGTEQYF. The CDR3 coding sequence is TGTGCCAGCAGCTTAGCGACAGGGACCGAGCAGTACTTC.